These 20 T cell receptor beta chains were all obtained from the same sample, sequenced in a study of T-cell reconstitution after alpha-beta-depleted transplantation in children. Researchers prepared the TCRbeta library using unique molecular identifiers, the study reports. TCRdb redid the calling of the PCR reads with MiXCR, one entry per CDR3 protein. The sample includes almost 500,000 distinct CDR3 sequences, about 10% seen only once; the top ten take 2% to 2.5%. The sequencing used PBMCs, collected before TCRalphabeta/CD19-depleted stem cell transplant. These receptors came from a child under 10 years old with inherited bone marrow failure, due to receive a stem cell transplant.

This clonotype was seen repeatedly, ten times or more. One junction end does not reproduce the germline sequence, and a read error may be involved. This chain connects TRBV12-3 or TRBV12-4 to TRBJ2-1; 11 nucleotides line up with TRBD2. CDR3 length: 15 residues. CDR3 bases: TGTGCCAGCAGTATAGCGGGAGGGCCCCACAATGAGCAGTTCTTC. Its protein product is CASSIAGGPHNEQFF.

This clonotype has ten or more counts. This chain uses TRBV29-1 with TRBJ2-5, with 8 bases matching TRBD1. J was trimmed by 4 bases and V by 5 bases; bases with no gene match: 9. Germline V gene sequence: CDR1 SQVTM, CDR2 ANQGSEA. This CDR3 has 14 residues. The CDR3 sequence: CSVPRQGARETQYF. The CDR3 bases are TGCAGCGTTCCGCGGCAGGGGGCCAGAGAGACCCAGTACTTC.

The chain uses TRBV7-9 and TRBJ2-3, with TRBD2 identical over 11 bases. The CDR3 length is 15 residues. Germline trimming cut 3 bases from V and 5 bases from J; bases unmatched to any gene: 4. Per the germline V gene, CDR1 is SEHNR and CDR2 is FQNEAQ (reference sequence). The CDR3 protein is CASSFRLAGIDTQYF. CDR3 coding DNA: TGTGCCAGCAGCTTCCGACTAGCGGGAATAGATACGCAGTATTTT.

The chain couples TRBV7-2 to TRBJ1-3; D is unresolved. CDR3 length equals 17 residues. Germline V gene lookup returns CDR1 SGHTA and CDR2 FQGNSA. The germline V and J ends were trimmed by 7 bases and 0 bases, with 19 bases remaining between them. DNA of the CDR3: TGTGCCAGCACCCGAAGGGAAACCTCGCTCTCTGGAAACACCATATATTTT. Encoded protein: CASTRRETSLSGNTIYF. The full variable domain, with the rest looked up from reference TRBV7-2 and TRBJ1-3, is GAGVSQSPSNKVTEKGKDVELRCDPISGHTALYWYRQSLGQGLEFLIYFQGNSAPDKSGLPSDRFSAERTGGSVSTLTIQRTQQEDSAVYLCASTRRETSLSGNTIYFGEGSWLTVV.

The sample holds one count of this clonotype. This may come from a read error, since a much larger clone is one base off. The CDR3 carries no conserved terminal phenylalanine or tryptophan, so it likely arises from a read error. This sequence joins TRBV12-3 or TRBV12-4 and TRBJ2-7; D call uncertain. The V gene lost 1 base and the J gene lost 4 bases, with 11 bases spanning the gap. This CDR3 has 14 amino acids. This CDR3 reads CASSLGSFRYEQYS. CDR3 coding DNA: TGTGCCAGCAGTTTAGGGAGTTTCAGGTACGAGCAGTACTCC.

With respect to this clonotype: A read error is possible here, since a much larger clone lies one base away. The V and J genes are TRBV6-1 and TRBJ1-1; D is perhaps TRBD1 (5 bases). In germline, CDR1 is MNHNS, CDR2 SASEGT. The CDR3 covers 12 residues. DNA of the CDR3: TGTCCCAGCAGGGATCAGGACACTGAAGCTTTCTTT. Translation gives CPSRDQDTEAFF.

This clonotype was counted at least ten times. This chain uses TRBV7-9 with TRBJ1-4, with a possible D match to TRBD1 (5 bases). V dropped 1 base and J dropped 4 bases, with 10 bases sitting between them. Germline CDR1 SEHNR, CDR2 FQNEAQ (reference sequence). CDR3 length: 15 amino acids. The CDR3, as DNA: TGTGCCAGCAGCTTAGGGGACCGCGATAATGAAAAACTGTTTTTT. As protein: CASSLGDRDNEKLFF.

The rearrangement uses TRBV6-5 and TRBJ2-7, with 9 bases that match TRBD1. J gave up 3 bases and V 3 bases, and 6 bases lay outside the gene matches. Looked up from germline, CDR1 is MNHEY and CDR2 is SVGAGI. The CDR3 consists of 15 residues. The CDR3 sequence is CASSYSQGAFYEQYF. The CDR3 DNA reads TGTGCCAGCAGTTATTCACAGGGGGCGTTCTACGAGCAGTACTTC.

This clonotype was counted many times. V is TRBV7-9 and J is TRBJ1-2; D uncertain. The CDR3 is made up of 13 amino acids. V was trimmed by 0 bases and J by 4 bases, leaving 6 bases between them. Per germline, CDR1 SEHNR and CDR2 FQNEAQ (reference sequence). The CDR3 region has the DNA TGTGCCAGCAGCTTAGCAGAGGGCTATGGCTACACCTTC. Translation gives CASSLAEGYGYTF.

This chain uses TRBV12-3 or TRBV12-4 with TRBJ2-7; 10 bases align to TRBD1. J was trimmed by 4 bases and V by 5 bases; bases with no gene match: 5. The CDR3 contains 14 residues. The CDR3 sequence: CASSLGTGEYEQYF. The CDR3 DNA sequence: TGTGCCAGCAGTCTCGGGACAGGGGAGTACGAGCAGTACTTC.

This clonotype was observed a few times. The V gene is TRBV6-5, the J gene TRBJ1-6; maybe TRBD1 (5 bases). V lost 3 bases and J 9 bases, leaving 21 bases between the germline ends. CDR3 length: 17 residues. Germline V gene data show CDR1 as MNHEY and CDR2 as SVGAGI. CDR3 protein: CASSYPPRKQVPSPLHF. CDR3 coding DNA: TGTGCCAGCAGTTATCCTCCCCGAAAACAGGTTCCTTCACCCCTCCACTTT.

At least ten counts were recorded for this clonotype. CDR3 loop: CASSRGEVVQETQYF. Here the CDR3 DNA reads TGCGCCAGCAGCAGGGGCGAGGTGGTCCAAGAGACCCAGTACTTC. This sequence joins TRBV5-1 and TRBJ2-5; D perhaps matches TRBD1 (5 bases). Germline CDR1 and CDR2: SGHRS and YFSETQ. The CDR3 has 15 amino acids. V was cut by 4 bases and J by 1 base, with 14 bases left in between.

This clonotype was counted between two and nine times. This chain links TRBV20-1 with TRBJ2-7; 8 bases are a match to TRBD2. The CDR3 has 17 residues. V dropped 0 bases and J dropped 0; count of bases not matched to a gene: 10. The germline gives CDR1 DFQATT, CDR2 SNEGSKA (reference sequence). The CDR3 DNA reads TGCAGTGCTAGAGATGGGGGCGGGAGGAGCCCCTCCTACGAGCAGTACTTC. The encoded protein is CSARDGGGRSPSYEQYF.

CDR3 coding DNA: TGTGCCACCAGCAGAGATACGGGGGGGTACGAGCAGTACTTC. Amino acid sequence: CATSRDTGGYEQYF. The chain couples TRBV15 to TRBJ2-7, with 8 nucleotides matching TRBD2. CDR3 size: 14 residues. Germline CDR1 reads LNHNV; CDR2 reads YYDKDF (reference sequence). V lost 0 bases, J lost 4 bases, and 2 bases stayed unmatched.

This clonotype has ten or more counts. The chain couples TRBV11-2 to TRBJ2-6, with 7 bases fitting TRBD2. Unmatched junction bases numbered 12, after V lost 5 bases and J lost 2 bases. Germline lookup yields CDR1 SGHAT and CDR2 FQNNGV. This CDR3 comprises 18 residues. CDR3 sequence reads: CASSLVGGLRTGANVLTF. The CDR3 nucleotides read TGTGCCAGCAGCCTTGTGGGGGGGTTGCGCACTGGGGCCAACGTCCTGACTTTC.

The gene calls are TRBV6-5 and TRBJ2-1, with D perhaps TRBD2 (6 bases). Germline-derived CDR1 and CDR2 are MNHEY and SVGAGI. The CDR3 length is 19 residues. Trimming pared 2 bases from V and 0 bases from J, leaving 20 bases between. The CDR3 DNA is TGTGCCAGCAGTTACGGGGTGGAGGTAGCGGCGAGCTCCTACAATGAGCAGTTCTTC. It is translated as CASSYGVEVAASSYNEQFF.

This clonotype showed up many times. The rearrangement joins TRBV9 to TRBJ2-1; 8 bases align to TRBD2. The CDR3 has 15 amino acids. V was pared by 4 bases and J by 4 bases, with 7 bases of the junction left unmatched. Germline V CDR1 and CDR2: SGDLS, YYNGEE. The CDR3 DNA reads TGTGCCAGCAGCACCCGACTAGCGTTATACAATGAGCAGTTCTTC. Residues: CASSTRLALYNEQFF.

This clonotype was observed many times. This sequence joins TRBV7-8 and TRBJ2-3; 12 positions agree with TRBD1. V gave up 11 bases and J gave up 6 bases; unmatched junction bases: 6. This CDR3 contains 13 residues. Germline V lookup: CDR1 SGHVS, CDR2 FQNEAQ. CDR3 in amino acids: CALGQGAGDTQYF. In DNA form, the CDR3 reads TGTGCCTTGGGACAGGGGGCAGGGGATACGCAGTATTTT.

This clonotype was recorded many times. This chain connects TRBV20-1 to TRBJ1-1; the D is unclear. CDR1 and CDR2 (germline): DFQATT, SNEGSKA (reference sequence). V was shortened by 4 bases and J by 2 bases, with 11 bases between the two germline ends. This CDR3 region has 13 residues. CDR3: CSANGPPNTEAFF. In DNA, the CDR3 is TGCAGTGCTAACGGGCCACCTAACACTGAAGCTTTCTTT.

The rearrangement links TRBV4-3 to TRBJ1-1, with a weak D call TRBD1 (5 bases). V was shortened by 0 bases and J by 0 bases, with 17 bases between the two germline ends. The CDR3 length is 18 residues. Per germline, CDR1 LGHNA and CDR2 YSLEER. The CDR3 DNA reads TGCGCCAGCAGCCAAGATGGGGTGGGGGGTCCCTTGAACACTGAAGCTTTCTTT. Protein product: CASSQDGVGGPLNTEAFF.